The 8 T cell receptor beta chains reported below all come from one sample, sequenced in a study of T cell clusters in autoimmune cytopenias. Multiplex touch-down PCR amplified TRB using TRB-A and TRB-B pools in one tube. From its re-call of the multiplex PCR reads, TCRdb lists each CDR3 protein once, without DNA. This listing includes 2,800 or so distinct CDR3 sequences. TRB amplification used approximately 250 ng of peripheral blood genomic DNA. What was sequenced was peripheral blood. Receptors were obtained from a human donor with an autoimmune cytopenia or autoimmune hepatitis (not recorded which).

Measured by frequency, this clonotype is medium-sized. The rearrangement joins TRBV19 to TRBJ2-2; TCRdb's assignment of TRBD1 cannot be checked, as there is no DNA. This CDR3 spans 16 amino acids. In germline, CDR1 is LNHDA, CDR2 SQIVND (reference sequence). The CDR3 reads CASSMILAGAGGELFF. The complete variable domain, with remaining parts taken from reference TRBV19 and TRBJ2-2, reads DGGITQSPKYLFRKEGQNVTLSCEQNLNHDAMYWYRQDPGQGLRLIYYSQIVNDFQKGDIAEGYSVSREKKESFPLTVTSAQKNPTAFYLCASSMILAGAGGELFFGEGSRLTVL.

Its frequency marks this clonotype as medium-sized. V usage is TRBV7-9 and J usage is TRBJ2-7. This CDR3 spans 13 amino acids. Looked up from germline, CDR1 is SEHNR and CDR2 is FQNEAQ (reference sequence). The CDR3 loop reads CASSLSGGYEQYF.

This clonotype is called medium-sized (0.01 to 0.1%) based on its frequency. The V call is TRBV7-2, the J call TRBJ2-2. Germline V gene data show CDR1 as SGHTA and CDR2 as FQGNSA. This CDR3 is 14 amino acids long. CDR3 sequence reads: CASSAQTRTGELFF.

This clonotype registers medium-sized by frequency. The chain couples TRBV24-1 to TRBJ2-1; TCRdb returns TRBD1, unconfirmable since there is no DNA. Germline assignment: CDR1 KGHDR and CDR2 SFDVKD. This CDR3 has 16 amino acids. This CDR3 reads CATSDTSGRIGDEQFF.

By frequency, this clonotype is medium-sized. This chain uses TRBV5-4 with TRBJ1-2; TCRdb names TRBD1, which stays unverified in the absence of DNA. The CDR3 length is 14 residues. Germline CDR1 is SGHNT and CDR2 is YYREEE (reference sequence). CDR3 in amino acids: CASSLARGSYGYTF. The entire variable domain, with the rest obtained from reference TRBV5-4 and TRBJ1-2, is as follows: ETGVTQSPTHLIKTRGQQVTLRCSSQSGHNTVSWYQQALGQGPQFIFQYYREEENGRGNFPPRFSGLQFPNYSSELNVNALELDDSALYLCASSLARGSYGYTFGSGTRLTVV.

This clonotype is called medium-sized based on its frequency. The genes are TRBV6-5 and TRBJ2-7; TCRdb names TRBD2, which stays unverified in the absence of DNA. Germline values: CDR1 MNHEY, CDR2 SVGAGI. This CDR3 is built from 13 residues. CDR3 residues: CASRGLATYEQYF.

In terms of frequency, this clonotype is medium-sized (0.01 to 0.1%). The chain carries TRBV6-1 and TRBJ1-1. CDR1 and CDR2 from the germline V gene are MNHNS and SASEGT. CDR3 size: 15 residues. CDR3 in amino acids: CASSSPTTLNTEAFF.

The chain recombines TRBV6-5 with TRBJ2-7; TCRdb reports TRBD1, a call that lacks DNA to check it against. The CDR3 has 15 residues. Germline CDR1 and CDR2: MNHEY and SVGAGI. CDR3 loop: CASSYRTGGNYEQYF.